The 30 T cell receptor beta chains below come from one sample, sequenced in a study of blood T cell repertoires in COVID-19. Clones were read by immunoSEQ multiplex PCR, and TCRdb kept only the in-frame ones, dropping some. The sample shows 60,000 to 65,000 clones, roughly 83% of them seen only once. The sample was peripheral blood. The receptor set was obtained from a man between 50 and 59 years old with COVID-19, enrolled during active disease.

V and J are TRBV19 and TRBJ1-4; possibly TRBD1 for D (5 bases). This CDR3 spans 14 amino acids. V lost 3 bases, J lost 2 bases, and 7 bases lay in between. Germline V gene sequence: CDR1 LNHDA, CDR2 SQIVND (reference sequence). The CDR3 region is CASSIGGTNEKLFF. DNA for the CDR3: TGTGCCAGTAGTATCGGGGGGACTAATGAAAAACTGTTTTTT.

The CDR3 reads CASSHPGASDTDTQYF. CDR3 in DNA: TGTGCCAGCAGTCATCCCGGGGCTAGCGACACAGATACGCAGTATTTT. The chain uses TRBV7-3 and TRBJ2-3, with a tentative D call TRBD2 (6 bases). The CDR3 covers 16 residues. Between the trimmed V and J ends, which lost 6 bases and 2 bases, there was a span of 18 bases. Germline CDR1 and CDR2: SGHTA and FQGTGA.

The chain combines TRBV18 with TRBJ1-5; no reliable D call. The CDR3 sequence is 15 residues long. V lost 6 bases and J lost 2, with 14 bases in between. Germline CDR1 reads KGHSH; CDR2 reads LQKENI. In DNA form, the CDR3 reads TGTGCCAGCTCCCTGGACGGACTTGGCAATCAGCCCCAGCATTTT. Its protein product is CASSLDGLGNQPQHF.

This chain joins TRBV2 and TRBJ2-2; 7 nucleotides agree with TRBD1. V gave up 5 bases and J gave up 5 bases; unmatched junction bases: 8. The germline gives CDR1 SNHLY, CDR2 FYNNEI. This CDR3 is built from 15 residues. The CDR3 sequence is CASSTQGIGTGELFF. The CDR3 bases are TGTGCCAGCAGTACACAGGGGATTGGGACCGGGGAGCTGTTTTTT. The variable domain in full, with the rest retrieved from reference TRBV2 and TRBJ2-2, is EPEVTQTPSHQVTQMGQEVILRCVPISNHLYFYWYRQILGQKVEFLVSFYNNEISEKSEIFDDQFSVERPDGSNFTLKIRSTKLEDSAMYFCASSTQGIGTGELFFGEGSRLTVL.

In its sample, this clone was seen a few times. The V and J genes are TRBV30 and TRBJ1-1, with D possibly being TRBD1 (6 bases). CDR1 is GTSNPN, CDR2 SVGIG, per germline (reference sequence). This CDR3 comprises 11 residues. V lost 7 bases, J lost 5 bases, and 11 bases lay in between. The CDR3: CAFRRGTEAFF. The CDR3 nucleotides are TGTGCCTTCCGCAGGGGAACTGAAGCTTTCTTT.

The chain combines TRBV6-2 or TRBV6-3 with TRBJ1-1, with 9 bases that match TRBD1. J lost 0 bases, V lost 1 base, and 3 bases had no gene match. The CDR3 runs 16 residues. The germline gives CDR1 MNHEY, CDR2 SVGEGT. CDR3 nucleotides: TGTGCCAGCAGTTACTGGGGACAGGGCATGAACACTGAAGCTTTCTTT. It translates to CASSYWGQGMNTEAFF.

The chain recombines TRBV28 with TRBJ1-4; D is ambiguous. V gave up 3 bases and J gave up 5 bases, with 13 bases separating them. CDR3 size: 15 residues. CDR1 is MDHEN, CDR2 SYDVKM, per germline. Here the CDR3 reads CASSLEGAGNEKLFF. The CDR3 bases are TGTGCCAGCAGTTTGGAGGGAGCGGGGAATGAAAAACTGTTTTTT.

There are a few counts of this clone. V usage is TRBV3-1 (or the pseudogene TRBV3-2) and J usage is TRBJ1-5; 9 positions agree with TRBD1. The V gene end was trimmed by 1 base and the J gene end by 7 bases; junction bases not matched to a gene: 5. Looked up from germline, CDR1 is LGHDT and CDR2 is YNNKEL (reference sequence). CDR3 length equals 15 residues. DNA of the CDR3: TGTGCCAGCAGCCAAGTCACAGGGGGCGGCCAGCCCCAGCATTTT. The encoded protein is CASSQVTGGGQPQHF.

The chain carries TRBV11-3 and TRBJ2-1; 7 positions match TRBD1. Germline CDR1 is SGHNT and CDR2 is YENEEA. Trimming took 4 bases from V and 6 from J; bases not matched to a gene: 9. This CDR3 spans 15 amino acids. This CDR3 is CASSWGTVRSNEQFF. The CDR3 nucleotides are TGTGCCAGCAGCTGGGGGACAGTAAGATCCAATGAGCAGTTCTTC. Variable domain in full (rest from reference TRBV11-3 and TRBJ2-1): EAGVVQSPRYKIIEKKQPVAFWCNPISGHNTLYWYLQNLGQGPELLIRYENEEAVDDSQLPKDRFSAERLKGVDSTLKIQPAELGDSAVYLCASSWGTVRSNEQFFGPGTRLTVL.

J is TRBJ1-1 and V is TRBV4-1; D uncertain. This CDR3 has 14 residues. Germline assignment: CDR1 MGHRA and CDR2 YSYEKL. Trimming cost V 0 bases and J 1 base, with 6 bases left between them. Here the CDR3 DNA reads TGCGCCAGCAGCCAAGATAACAGGAACACTGAAGCTTTCTTT. This translates into CASSQDNRNTEAFF.

The V and J genes are TRBV5-5 and TRBJ1-5; TRBD1 matches 9 bases. The CDR3 runs to 15 residues. V lost 0 bases and J lost 6; bases outside the gene matches: 4. CDR1 is SGHKS, CDR2 YYEKEE, per germline (reference sequence). The CDR3 coding sequence is TGTGCCAGCAGCTTGGGTCTACAGGGGGCTCAGCCCCAGCATTTT. It codes for CASSLGLQGAQPQHF.

CDR3 loop: CTSSPSDWWAGIGTEAFF. DNA of the CDR3: TGCACCAGCAGCCCGAGCGATTGGTGGGCGGGGATTGGCACTGAAGCTTTCTTT. The chain couples TRBV1 to TRBJ1-1. TRBV1 is shown as a pseudogene. The CDR3 extends over 18 amino acids.

This chain uses TRBV28 with TRBJ2-7; TRBD2 is a possible D gene (6 bases). Looked up from germline, CDR1 is MDHEN and CDR2 is SYDVKM. Trimming removed 3 bases from V and 7 bases from J, with 7 bases in between. The CDR3 loop spans 11 amino acids. The CDR3 DNA is TGTGCCAGCAGTTTGGGAGGAGAGCAGTACTTC. Translating gives CASSLGGEQYF.

This clone was observed a few times. This rearrangement joins TRBV27 to TRBJ1-5; the D is unclear. Germline CDR1 reads MNHEY; CDR2 reads SMNVEV (reference sequence). V lost 5 bases to trimming and J lost 0 bases, with 11 bases between them. This CDR3 has 15 residues. The CDR3: CASSLSGYSNQPQHF. In DNA form, the CDR3 reads TGTGCCAGCAGTCTTTCAGGATATAGCAATCAGCCCCAGCATTTT.

V is TRBV19 and J is TRBJ2-3; TRBD2 matches at 14 bases. J was trimmed by 4 bases and V by 4 bases; bases with no gene match: 4. Germline V gene data show CDR1 as LNHDA and CDR2 as SQIVND (reference sequence). This CDR3 spans 16 amino acids. For the CDR3, the DNA is TGTGCCAGTAGTAACCCGGGACTAGCGGGAGCAGATACGCAGTATTTT. Translation: CASSNPGLAGADTQYF.

This clone has a single count. The rearrangement links TRBV7-9 to TRBJ1-6; tentative D call: TRBD1 (5 bases). Trimming took 7 bases from V and 9 from J, leaving 16 bases between them. CDR1 SEHNR and CDR2 FQNEAQ come from the germline V gene (reference sequence). The length of the CDR3 is 14 residues. In DNA, the CDR3 is TGTGCCAGCACCAAAGGGGCCGTCGGTTCACCCCTCCACTTT. The encoded protein is CASTKGAVGSPLHF.

This clone was seen only once. V gene TRBV29-1 combines with J gene TRBJ2-2, with 9 bases matching TRBD2. V lost 5 bases and J lost 0; bases outside the gene matches: 7. This CDR3 has 16 amino acids. The V gene's germline CDR1 is SQVTM and CDR2 ANQGSEA. CDR3: CSVSPTSGTNTGELFF. In DNA, the CDR3 is TGCAGCGTTTCACCGACTAGCGGCACGAACACCGGGGAGCTGTTTTTT.

This clone was observed a few times. The V gene is TRBV3-1 (or the pseudogene TRBV3-2), the J gene TRBJ1-6, with a weak D call TRBD1 (6 bases). The CDR3 contains 15 residues. V dropped 1 base and J dropped 6 bases, with 10 bases sitting between them. Germline CDR1 and CDR2: LGHDT and YNNKEL (reference sequence). The CDR3 here is CASSQAGGLNSPLHF. As DNA, the CDR3 is TGTGCCAGCAGCCAAGCGGGGGGCCTTAATTCACCCCTCCACTTT.

This clone was seen only a few times. The J gene is TRBJ1-2, the V gene TRBV24-1, with 7 bases matching TRBD1. The germline V gene encodes CDR1 KGHDR and CDR2 SFDVKD. The CDR3 totals 15 residues. Trimming cost V 5 bases and J 7 bases; bases outside gene matches: 12. The CDR3 coding sequence is TGTGCCACCAGTGCCCATAAGGAGGCAGGGGGTGGCTACACCTTC. This gives the protein CATSAHKEAGGGYTF.

In this sample, this clone turned up once. The chain has TRBV6-5 and TRBJ2-7; 8 positions agree with TRBD2. This CDR3 contains 14 residues. Trimming cost V 6 bases and J 3 bases; bases outside gene matches: 7. Per germline, CDR1 MNHEY and CDR2 SVGAGI. DNA for the CDR3: TGTGCCAGCAGCGCCAGCGGGAGCGTCTACGAGCAGTACTTC. It specifies CASSASGSVYEQYF.

The chain couples TRBV4-2 to TRBJ2-7; TRBD1 agrees at 7 bases. Looked up from germline, CDR1 is LGHNA and CDR2 is YNFKEQ. Trimming cost V 1 base and J 4 bases; bases outside gene matches: 10. CDR3 length: 16 residues. The DNA for the CDR3 is TGTGCCAGCAGCCAAGGACCCTCGGGACAGACTTACGAGCAGTACTTC. Translated: CASSQGPSGQTYEQYF.

The genes are TRBV9 and TRBJ1-4; 7 bases fit TRBD1. Per germline, CDR1 SGDLS and CDR2 YYNGEE. The CDR3 extends over 14 amino acids. J was trimmed by 5 bases and V by 4 bases; bases with no gene match: 5. The CDR3 sequence is CASSQGQLNEKLFF. In DNA form, the CDR3 reads TGTGCCAGCAGCCAGGGACAGTTAAATGAAAAACTGTTTTTT.

The chain carries TRBV7-9 and TRBJ1-4; D uncertain. CDR3 size: 11 residues. Per the germline V gene, CDR1 is SEHNR and CDR2 is FQNEAQ (reference sequence). The V end was cut by 5 bases, the J end by 5 bases, with 3 bases between. The CDR3 region is CASSLNEKLFF. In DNA form, the CDR3 reads TGTGCCAGCAGCCTGAATGAAAAACTGTTTTTT. The full variable domain, with the rest looked up from reference TRBV7-9 and TRBJ1-4, is DTGVSQNPRHKITKRGQNVTFRCDPISEHNRLYWYRQTLGQGPEFLTYFQNEAQLEKSRLLSDRFSAERPKGSFSTLEIQRTEQGDSAMYLCASSLNEKLFFGSGTQLSVL.

The chain combines TRBV7-2 with TRBJ2-5; 10 positions match TRBD2. The V and J ends lost 6 bases and 4 bases, in that order; junction bases with no gene match: 8. Germline assignment: CDR1 SGHTA and CDR2 FQGNSA. The CDR3 runs 15 residues. CDR3 sequence reads: CASSSLAGVRETQYF. The CDR3 nucleotides are TGTGCCAGCAGTTCTCTAGCGGGAGTTCGAGAGACCCAGTACTTC.

This rearrangement joins TRBV11-2 to TRBJ2-1; D is possibly TRBD2 (6 bases). This CDR3 region has 15 residues. Germline CDR1 is SGHAT and CDR2 is FQNNGV. Trimming took 6 bases from V and 0 from J, leaving 12 bases between them. CDR3 sequence (DNA): TGTGCCAGCAGAATTCTAGCGAGCTCCTACAATGAGCAGTTCTTC. It specifies CASRILASSYNEQFF.

The chain carries TRBV4-1 and TRBJ1-3; no clear D gene. The CDR3 spans 14 residues. The germline CDR1 and CDR2 sequences are MGHRA and YSYEKL. V gave up 2 bases and J gave up 7 bases, with 12 bases separating them. The chain's CDR3 is CASSQSGPLNTIYF. The CDR3 nucleotides are TGCGCCAGCAGCCAAAGCGGGCCATTGAACACCATATATTTT.

The chain combines TRBV7-3 with TRBJ2-1, with D possibly being TRBD1 (6 bases). Trimming took 0 bases from V and 2 from J, leaving 11 bases between them. This CDR3 is built from 16 residues. Per the germline V gene, CDR1 is SGHTA and CDR2 is FQGTGA. The CDR3 spells CASSLTTGRPYNEQFF. The CDR3 DNA sequence: TGTGCCAGCAGCTTAACCACAGGGCGCCCCTACAATGAGCAGTTCTTC.

The rearrangement joins TRBV19 to TRBJ2-1; TRBD1 might be the D (5 bases). The germline V and J ends were trimmed by 7 bases and 4 bases, with 11 bases remaining between them. Germline-derived CDR1 and CDR2 are LNHDA and SQIVND (reference sequence). There are 13 residues in the CDR3. CDR3 nucleotides: TGTGCCAGTAAGAGGCAGGGATACAATGAGCAGTTCTTC. Translating gives CASKRQGYNEQFF.

The chain recombines TRBV30 with TRBJ1-3; D gene ambiguous. Trimming cost V 1 base and J 2 bases, with 12 bases left between them. The CDR3 sequence is 15 residues long. Germline V CDR1 and CDR2: GTSNPN, SVGIG (reference sequence). CDR3 region: CAWSAKGEPGNTIYF. As DNA, the CDR3 is TGTGCCTGGAGTGCGAAGGGAGAGCCTGGAAACACCATATATTTT.

The gene calls are TRBV7-8 and TRBJ2-1; D is uncertain. Per germline, CDR1 SGHVS and CDR2 FQNEAQ. This CDR3 comprises 11 residues. Trimming left V 5 bases short and J 8 bases short, with 7 bases between. The CDR3, as DNA: TGTGCCAGCAGCCGCCTCTATGAGCAGTTCTTC. It specifies CASSRLYEQFF.